Listed below are T cell receptor beta chains from one sample, sequenced in a study of shared clonotypes between healthy human individuals. Sequencing used immunoSEQ multiplex PCR; TCRdb keeps in-frame clones, though not all of them. The sample carries about 380,000 clones, around 96% recorded once. Sequenced input: memory CD8+ T cells sorted from blood. These receptors all come from a man younger than 40 in good health. Both conserved end residues are part of each CDR3. A D gene is named only where the DNA matches it firmly. Clone size, where shown, is once, few, many, or a class for clones that have expanded.

>TRBJ2-1|once|-|TRBV10-1
CATLPISSYNEQFF
TGCGCCACCCTGCCGATCAGCTCCTACAATGAGCAGTTCTTC
>TRBJ2-7|-|TRBD2|TRBV18
CASSPRVGGEQYF
TGTGCCAGCTCACCAAGGGTGGGAGGGGAGCAGTACTTC
>TRBJ1-5|-|-|TRBV21-1
CASSIRDRRNQPQHF
TGTGCCAGCAGCATCCGGGACAGAAGAAATCAGCCCCAGCATTTT
>TRBJ1-2|-|-|TRBV5-4
CASSSAGGWFGYTF
TGTGCCAGCAGTTCGGCGGGGGGCTGGTTTGGCTACACCTTC
>TRBJ1-1|-|-|TRBV28
CASLQYTEAFF
TGTGCCAGCCTTCAGTACACTGAAGCTTTCTTT
>TRBJ2-1|-|TRBD1|TRBV10-3
CAASTGRDNEQFF
TGTGCCGCTTCGACAGGGCGGGACAATGAGCAGTTCTTC
>TRBJ1-1|-|-|TRBV2
CASSSPAGNTEAFF
TGTGCCAGCAGTTCCCCCGCAGGAAACACTGAAGCTTTCTTT
>TRBJ1-3|-|-|TRBV9
CASSVGHSGNTIYF
TGTGCCAGCAGCGTAGGACACTCTGGAAACACCATATATTTT
>TRBJ2-1|-|-|TRBV28
CASRASGGAEQFF
TGTGCCAGCAGGGCTTCGGGCGGGGCTGAGCAGTTCTTC
>TRBJ1-1|-|-|TRBV30
CAWSVYPRVNTEAFF
TGTGCCTGGAGTGTATATCCCAGGGTGAACACTGAAGCTTTCTTT
>TRBJ2-7|-|-|TRBV11-2
CASSLTGAGSYEQYF
TGTGCCAGCAGCTTGACGGGAGCGGGCTCCTACGAGCAGTACTTC
>TRBJ1-4|-|-|TRBV29-1
CSVDGGSEKLFF
TGCAGCGTTGACGGGGGGAGTGAAAAACTGTTTTTT
>TRBJ2-1|-|TRBD2|TRBV6-1
CASSPGTSQQFF
TGTGCCAGCAGTCCTGGGACTAGTCAGCAGTTCTTC
>TRBJ2-1|-|-|TRBV30
CAWALGSSYNEQFF
TGTGCCTGGGCTCTCGGGAGCTCCTACAATGAGCAGTTCTTC
>TRBJ2-1|once|TRBD2|TRBV10-3
CAIGLAEVGEQFF
TGTGCCATCGGACTAGCGGAGGTTGGTGAGCAGTTCTTC
>TRBJ2-3|-|TRBD2|TRBV5-4
CASSSSGSGDTQYF
TGTGCCAGCAGCTCCAGCGGGAGTGGAGATACGCAGTATTTT
>TRBJ2-2|-|-|TRBV5-4
CASSLNGGTGELFF
TGTGCCAGCAGCTTGAACGGGGGCACCGGGGAGCTGTTTTTT